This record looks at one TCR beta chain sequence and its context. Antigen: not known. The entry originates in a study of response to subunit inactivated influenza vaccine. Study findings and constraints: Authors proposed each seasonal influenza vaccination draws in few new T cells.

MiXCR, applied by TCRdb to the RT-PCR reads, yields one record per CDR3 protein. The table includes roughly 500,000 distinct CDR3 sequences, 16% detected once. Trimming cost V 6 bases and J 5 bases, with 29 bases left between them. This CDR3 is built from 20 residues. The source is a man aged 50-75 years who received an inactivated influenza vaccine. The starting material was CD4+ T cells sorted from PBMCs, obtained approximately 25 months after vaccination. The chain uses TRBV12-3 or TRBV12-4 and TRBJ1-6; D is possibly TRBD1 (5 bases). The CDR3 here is CASSPYGAGRSRANNSPLHF. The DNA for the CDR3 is TGTGCCAGCAGCCCCTACGGGGCCGGACGCTCGCGAGCTAATAATTCACCCCTCCACTTT.